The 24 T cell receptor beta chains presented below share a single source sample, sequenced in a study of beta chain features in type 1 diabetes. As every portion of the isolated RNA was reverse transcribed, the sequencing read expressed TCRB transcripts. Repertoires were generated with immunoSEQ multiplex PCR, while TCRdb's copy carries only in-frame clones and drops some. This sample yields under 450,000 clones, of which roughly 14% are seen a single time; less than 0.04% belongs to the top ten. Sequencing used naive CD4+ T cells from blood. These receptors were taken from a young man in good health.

The CDR3 sequence: CASSRTGNDQPQHF. The CDR3, as DNA: TGTGCCAGCAGCCGGACAGGGAACGACCAGCCCCAGCATTTT. The chain couples TRBV6-5 to TRBJ1-5; the match to TRBD1 covers 8 bases. Losses at the gene ends were 6 bases for V and 7 bases for J; bases not matched to a gene: 8. The germline V gene has CDR1 MNHEY and CDR2 SVGAGI. This CDR3 is 14 amino acids long.

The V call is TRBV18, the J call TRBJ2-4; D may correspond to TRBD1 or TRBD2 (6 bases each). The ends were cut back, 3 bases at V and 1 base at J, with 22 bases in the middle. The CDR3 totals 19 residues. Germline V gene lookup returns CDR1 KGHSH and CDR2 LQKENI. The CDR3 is CASSPQGRTQGPAKNIQYF. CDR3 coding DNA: TGTGCCAGCTCACCGCAAGGGAGGACACAGGGTCCGGCCAAAAACATTCAGTACTTC.

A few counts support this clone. CDR3 loop: CASSASGEQFF. DNA for the CDR3: TGTGCCAGCAGCGCGTCAGGTGAGCAGTTCTTC. The chain couples TRBV5-4 to TRBJ2-1; D gene unclear. Germline lookup yields CDR1 SGHNT and CDR2 YYREEE (reference sequence). Trimming removed 4 bases from V and 9 bases from J, with 8 bases in between. This CDR3 is 11 amino acids long.

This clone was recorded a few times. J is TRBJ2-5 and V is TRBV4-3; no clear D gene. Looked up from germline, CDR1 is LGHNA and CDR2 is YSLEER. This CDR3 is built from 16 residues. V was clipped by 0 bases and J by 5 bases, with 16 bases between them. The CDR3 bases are TGCGCCAGCAGCCAAGATTCTACTCTGAAGGTGGAGACCCAGTACTTC. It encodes CASSQDSTLKVETQYF.

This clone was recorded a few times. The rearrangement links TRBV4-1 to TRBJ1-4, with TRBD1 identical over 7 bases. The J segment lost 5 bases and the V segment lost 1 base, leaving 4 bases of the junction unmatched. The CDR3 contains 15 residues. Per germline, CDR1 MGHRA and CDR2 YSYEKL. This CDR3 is CASSQVEQGNEKLFF. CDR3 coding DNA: TGCGCCAGCAGCCAAGTAGAACAGGGGAATGAAAAACTGTTTTTT.

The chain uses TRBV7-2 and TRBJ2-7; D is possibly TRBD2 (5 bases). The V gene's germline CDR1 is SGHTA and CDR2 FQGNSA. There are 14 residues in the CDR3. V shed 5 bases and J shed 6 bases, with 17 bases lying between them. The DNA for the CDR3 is TGTGCCAGCAGCAACAGCGGAGGTCTAAGCGAGCAGTACTTC. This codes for CASSNSGGLSEQYF.

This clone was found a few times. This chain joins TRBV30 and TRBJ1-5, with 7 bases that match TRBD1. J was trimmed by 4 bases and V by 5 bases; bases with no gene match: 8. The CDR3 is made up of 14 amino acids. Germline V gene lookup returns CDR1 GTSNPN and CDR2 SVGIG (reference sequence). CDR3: CAWAPGTENQPQHF. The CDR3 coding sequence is TGTGCCTGGGCTCCCGGGACAGAAAATCAGCCCCAGCATTTT.

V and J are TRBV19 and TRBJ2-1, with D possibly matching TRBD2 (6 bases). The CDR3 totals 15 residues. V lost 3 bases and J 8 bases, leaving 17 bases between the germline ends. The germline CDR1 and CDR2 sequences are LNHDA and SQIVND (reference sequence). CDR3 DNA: TGTGCCAGTAGTATTTTTGGAGGGCCCGGGTATGAGCAGTTCTTC. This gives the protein CASSIFGGPGYEQFF.

CDR3 protein: CASSPAGQVSYEQYF. In DNA, the CDR3 is TGTGCCAGCTCACCCGCGGGACAGGTGTCCTACGAGCAGTACTTC. The chain recombines TRBV18 with TRBJ2-7, with 8 positions matching TRBD1. Germline CDR1 is KGHSH and CDR2 is LQKENI. Trimming took 3 bases from V and 1 from J; bases not matched to a gene: 5. CDR3 size: 15 residues.

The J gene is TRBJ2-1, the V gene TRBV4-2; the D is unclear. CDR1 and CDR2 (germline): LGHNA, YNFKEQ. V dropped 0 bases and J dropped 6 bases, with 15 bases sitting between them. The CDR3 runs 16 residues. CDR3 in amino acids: CASSQDQPRVINEQFF. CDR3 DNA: TGTGCCAGCAGCCAAGATCAACCGCGAGTAATCAATGAGCAGTTCTTC.

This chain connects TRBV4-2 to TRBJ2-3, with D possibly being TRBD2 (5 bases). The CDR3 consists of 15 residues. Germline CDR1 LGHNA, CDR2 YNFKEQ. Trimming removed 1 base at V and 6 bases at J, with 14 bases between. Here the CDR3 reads CASSQVEAALDTQYF. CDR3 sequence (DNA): TGTGCCAGCAGCCAAGTGGAGGCCGCACTCGATACGCAGTATTTT.

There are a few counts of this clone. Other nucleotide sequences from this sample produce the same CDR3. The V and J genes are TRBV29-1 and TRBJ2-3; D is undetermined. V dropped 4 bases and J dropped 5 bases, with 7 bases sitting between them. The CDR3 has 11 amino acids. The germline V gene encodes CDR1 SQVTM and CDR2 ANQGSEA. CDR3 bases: TGCAGCGTTGTTGGGATAGATACGCAGTATTTT. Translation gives CSVVGIDTQYF.

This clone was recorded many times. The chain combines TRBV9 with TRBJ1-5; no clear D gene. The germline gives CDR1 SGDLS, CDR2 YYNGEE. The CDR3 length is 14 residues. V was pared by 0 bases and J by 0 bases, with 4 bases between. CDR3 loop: CASSVDGSNQPQHF. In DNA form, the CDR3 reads TGTGCCAGCAGCGTAGACGGTAGCAATCAGCCCCAGCATTTT. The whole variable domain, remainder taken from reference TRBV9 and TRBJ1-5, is DSGVTQTPKHLITATGQRVTLRCSPRSGDLSVYWYQQSLDQGLQFLIQYYNGEERAKGNILERFSAQQFPDLHSELNLSSLELGDSALYFCASSVDGSNQPQHFGDGTRLSIL.

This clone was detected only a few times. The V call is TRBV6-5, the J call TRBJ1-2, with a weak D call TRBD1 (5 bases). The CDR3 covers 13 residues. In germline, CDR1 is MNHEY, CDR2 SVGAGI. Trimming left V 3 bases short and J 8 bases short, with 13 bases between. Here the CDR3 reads CASSYDRVRGYTF. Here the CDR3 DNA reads TGTGCCAGCAGTTATGACAGAGTGAGAGGCTACACCTTC.

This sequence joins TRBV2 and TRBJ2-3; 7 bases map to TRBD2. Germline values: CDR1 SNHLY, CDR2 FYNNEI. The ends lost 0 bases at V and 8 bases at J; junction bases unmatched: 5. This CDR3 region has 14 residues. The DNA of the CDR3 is TGTGCCAGCAGTGAAGCGCTAAGACTAGCTACGCAGTATTTT. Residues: CASSEALRLATQYF.

CDR3 amino acids: CASSPPGGLSGNTIYF. CDR3 in DNA: TGTGCCAGCAGCCCCCCAGGAGGGCTCTCTGGAAACACCATATATTTT. The V and J genes are TRBV9 and TRBJ1-3; D call uncertain. V gave up 4 bases and J gave up 0 bases, with 14 bases separating them. Per the germline V gene, CDR1 is SGDLS and CDR2 is YYNGEE. CDR3 length: 16 residues.

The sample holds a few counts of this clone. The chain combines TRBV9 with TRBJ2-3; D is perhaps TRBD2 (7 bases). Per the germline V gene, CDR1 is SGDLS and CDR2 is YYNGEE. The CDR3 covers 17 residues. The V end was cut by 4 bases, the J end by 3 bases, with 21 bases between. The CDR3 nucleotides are TGTGCCAGCAGCTCACAGGGAGGGGCGCAGGTGACAGATACGCAGTATTTT. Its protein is CASSSQGGAQVTDTQYF.

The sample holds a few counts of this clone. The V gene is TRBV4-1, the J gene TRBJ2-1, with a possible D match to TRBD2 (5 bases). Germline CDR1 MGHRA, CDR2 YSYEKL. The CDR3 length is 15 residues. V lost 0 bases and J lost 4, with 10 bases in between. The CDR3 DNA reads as TGCGCCAGCAGCCAAGAAAGGGAGCCTTACAATGAGCAGTTCTTC. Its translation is CASSQEREPYNEQFF.

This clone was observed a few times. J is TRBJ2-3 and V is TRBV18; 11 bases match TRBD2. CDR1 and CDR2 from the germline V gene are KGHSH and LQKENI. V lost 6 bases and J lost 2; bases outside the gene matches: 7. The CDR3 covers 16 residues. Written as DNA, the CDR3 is TGTGCCAGCTCCGCCCTAGCGGGAGGTACCACAGATACGCAGTATTTT. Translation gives CASSALAGGTTDTQYF.

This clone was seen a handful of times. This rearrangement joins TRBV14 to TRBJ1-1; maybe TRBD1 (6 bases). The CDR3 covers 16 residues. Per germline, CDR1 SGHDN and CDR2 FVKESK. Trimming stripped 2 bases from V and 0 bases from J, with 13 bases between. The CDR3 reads CASSQIQGVMNTEAFF. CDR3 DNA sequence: TGTGCCAGCAGCCAAATACAGGGTGTTATGAACACTGAAGCTTTCTTT.

The CDR3, as DNA: TGTGCCACCAGCAGAGATGCCCGCAGCAATCAGCCCCAGCATTTT. It specifies CATSRDARSNQPQHF. The genes are TRBV15 and TRBJ1-5; unclear D gene. The V gene lost 0 bases and the J gene lost 1 base, with 7 bases spanning the gap. Germline CDR1 reads LNHNV; CDR2 reads YYDKDF (reference sequence). This CDR3 is 15 amino acids long. The full variable domain, rest sourced from reference TRBV15 and TRBJ1-5, is DAMVIQNPRYQVTQFGKPVTLSCSQTLNHNVMYWYQQKSSQAPKLLFHYYDKDFNNEADTPDNFQSRRPNTSFCFLDIRSPGLGDTAMYLCATSRDARSNQPQHFGDGTRLSIL.

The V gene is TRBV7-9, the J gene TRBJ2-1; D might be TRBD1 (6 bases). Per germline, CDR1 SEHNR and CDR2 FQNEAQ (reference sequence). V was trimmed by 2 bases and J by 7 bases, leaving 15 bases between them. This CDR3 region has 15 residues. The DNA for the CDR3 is TGTGCCAGCAGCTTAACTAAGGGGGTAAAGAATGAGCAGTTCTTC. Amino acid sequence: CASSLTKGVKNEQFF.

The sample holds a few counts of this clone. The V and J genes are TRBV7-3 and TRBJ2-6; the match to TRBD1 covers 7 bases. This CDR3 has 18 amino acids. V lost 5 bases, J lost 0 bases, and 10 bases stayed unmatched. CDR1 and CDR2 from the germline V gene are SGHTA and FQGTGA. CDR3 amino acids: CASSTRTGTSSGANVLTF. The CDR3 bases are TGTGCCAGCAGCACCAGGACAGGCACTTCCTCTGGGGCCAACGTCCTGACTTTC.

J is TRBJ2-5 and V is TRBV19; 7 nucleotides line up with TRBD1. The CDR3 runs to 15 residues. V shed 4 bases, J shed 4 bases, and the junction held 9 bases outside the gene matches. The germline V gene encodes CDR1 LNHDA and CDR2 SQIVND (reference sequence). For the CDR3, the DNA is TGTGCCAGTAGTAGTCGGGACAGACTCTTAGAGACCCAGTACTTC. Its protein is CASSSRDRLLETQYF.